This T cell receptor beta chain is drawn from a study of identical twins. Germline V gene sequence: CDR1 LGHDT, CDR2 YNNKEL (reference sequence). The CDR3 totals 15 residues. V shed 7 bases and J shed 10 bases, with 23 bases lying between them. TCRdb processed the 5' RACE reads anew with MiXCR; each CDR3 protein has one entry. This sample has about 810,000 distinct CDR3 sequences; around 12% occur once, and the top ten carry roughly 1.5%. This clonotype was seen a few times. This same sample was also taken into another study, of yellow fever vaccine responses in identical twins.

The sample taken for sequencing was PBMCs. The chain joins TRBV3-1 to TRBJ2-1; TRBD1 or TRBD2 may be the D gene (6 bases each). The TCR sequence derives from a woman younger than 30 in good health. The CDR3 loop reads CASTNRDTGRNEQFF. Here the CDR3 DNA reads TGTGCCAGCACCAACCGGGACACGGGGAGGAACGAGCAGTTCTTC.